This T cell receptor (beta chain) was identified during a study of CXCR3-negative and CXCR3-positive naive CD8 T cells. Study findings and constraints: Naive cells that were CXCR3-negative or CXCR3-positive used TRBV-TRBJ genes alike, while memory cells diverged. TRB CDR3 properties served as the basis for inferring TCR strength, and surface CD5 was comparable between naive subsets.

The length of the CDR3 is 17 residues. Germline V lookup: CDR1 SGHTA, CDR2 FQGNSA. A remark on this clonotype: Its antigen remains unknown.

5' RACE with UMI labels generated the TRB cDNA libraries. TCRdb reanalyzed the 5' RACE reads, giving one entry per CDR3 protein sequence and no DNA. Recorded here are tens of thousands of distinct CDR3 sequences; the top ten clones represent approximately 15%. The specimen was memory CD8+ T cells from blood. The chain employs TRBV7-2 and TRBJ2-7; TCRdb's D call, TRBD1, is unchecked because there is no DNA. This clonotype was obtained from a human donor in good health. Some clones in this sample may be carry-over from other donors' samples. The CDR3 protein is CASRRLQPGQGVHEQYF. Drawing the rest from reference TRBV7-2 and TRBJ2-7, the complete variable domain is GAGVSQSPSNKVTEKGKDVELRCDPISGHTALYWYRQSLGQGLEFLIYFQGNSAPDKSGLPSDRFSAERTGGSVSTLTIQRTQQEDSAVYLCASRRLQPGQGVHEQYFGPGTRLTVT.